These 9 T cell receptor beta chains came from one sample sequenced in a study of T-cell reconstitution after alpha-beta-depleted transplantation in children. Researchers prepared the TCRbeta library using unique molecular identifiers, the study reports. From the PCR reads, TCRdb called clonotypes with MiXCR, one entry per CDR3 protein. The sample lists 400,000 to 500,000 distinct CDR3 sequences, approximately 10% occurring once. The sequences come from PBMCs from the stem cell graft donor, collected from the stem cell graft. These TCRs come from a human donor who donated a stem cell graft to a child with acute myeloid leukemia.

The gene calls are TRBV20-1 and TRBJ2-2; 9 bases match TRBD2. Germline CDR1 and CDR2: DFQATT and SNEGSKA (reference sequence). The CDR3 length is 15 residues. J lost 5 bases, V lost 5 bases, and 9 bases had no gene match. Written as DNA, the CDR3 is TGCAGTGCTGGGACGGGGGCGGGAGGGACCGGGGAGCTGTTTTTT. Translation gives CSAGTGAGGTGELFF.

This clonotype was found a few times. This rearrangement joins TRBV27 to TRBJ2-7, with 7 bases identical to TRBD2. Looked up from germline, CDR1 is MNHEY and CDR2 is SMNVEV (reference sequence). The CDR3 is 17 amino acids. J was trimmed by 2 bases and V by 3 bases; bases with no gene match: 13. This CDR3 is CASSFRPELARAYEQYF. The CDR3 coding sequence is TGTGCCAGCAGTTTTCGGCCCGAACTAGCGAGAGCCTACGAGCAGTACTTC.

A few counts support this clonotype. The CDR3 nucleotides read TGCAGTGCATTAAAGGGCAGTAACTATGGCTACACCTTC. Translated, it gives CSALKGSNYGYTF. The chain is built from TRBV20-1 and TRBJ1-2; no firm D call. CDR3 length: 13 amino acids. Trimming removed 6 bases from V and 1 base from J, with 12 bases in between. Per germline, CDR1 DFQATT and CDR2 SNEGSKA (reference sequence).

The chain carries TRBV7-2 and TRBJ2-3; possibly TRBD1 for D (5 bases). V was trimmed by 5 bases and J by 4 bases, leaving 22 bases between them. The CDR3 runs 17 residues. Germline loops: CDR1 SGHTA, CDR2 FQGNSA. CDR3 residues: CASSPLGVSGFADTQYF. The CDR3 region has the DNA TGTGCCAGCAGCCCATTAGGGGTCTCGGGTTTCGCAGATACGCAGTATTTT.

In this sample, this clonotype turned up a few times. The gene calls are TRBV20-1 and TRBJ2-1; D is unclear. This CDR3 comprises 15 residues. V lost 1 base, J lost 6 bases, and 16 bases lay in between. Germline-derived CDR1 and CDR2 are DFQATT and SNEGSKA (reference sequence). This CDR3 is CSARGRVKVFNEQFF. The CDR3 DNA reads as TGCAGTGCTAGAGGCCGGGTCAAGGTCTTCAATGAGCAGTTCTTC.

The table lists this clonotype with a few counts. CDR3 in amino acids: CSALNPAPNEKLFF. CDR3 nucleotide sequence: TGCAGTGCCCTAAACCCAGCCCCAAATGAAAAACTGTTTTTT. V gene TRBV20-1 combines with J gene TRBJ1-4; D uncertain. The CDR3 length is 14 residues. Germline CDR1 and CDR2: DFQATT and SNEGSKA (reference sequence). The ends were cut back, 6 bases at V and 5 bases at J, with 16 bases in the middle.

This sequence joins TRBV20-1 and TRBJ1-6; D is ambiguous. Germline CDR1 is DFQATT and CDR2 is SNEGSKA (reference sequence). This CDR3 spans 13 amino acids. Trimming took off 3 bases at V and 5 bases at J, with 8 bases between the two ends. CDR3 amino acids: CSARFLNNSPLHF. The CDR3 DNA follows: TGCAGTGCTAGGTTTCTCAATAATTCACCCCTCCACTTT.

The CDR3 DNA is TGTGCCAGCAGCTTAGGACCCTCCTTTTATGGCTACACCTTC. It yields the protein CASSLGPSFYGYTF. The genes are TRBV11-2 and TRBJ1-2; D uncertain. Germline V gene lookup returns CDR1 SGHAT and CDR2 FQNNGV. V dropped 1 base and J dropped 5 bases, with 11 bases sitting between them. There are 14 residues in the CDR3. The whole variable domain, remainder taken from reference TRBV11-2 and TRBJ1-2, is EAGVAQSPRYKIIEKRQSVAFWCNPISGHATLYWYQQILGQGPKLLIQFQNNGVVDDSQLPKDRFSAERLKGVDSTLKIQPAKLEDSAVYLCASSLGPSFYGYTFGSGTRLTVV.

V and J are TRBV2 and TRBJ2-1, with D possibly matching TRBD1 (6 bases). The CDR3 is 14 amino acids. The germline CDR1 and CDR2 sequences are SNHLY and FYNNEI. V was clipped by 6 bases and J by 7 bases, with 16 bases between them. The CDR3 loop reads CASRTTGRINEQFF. The CDR3, as DNA: TGTGCCAGCAGGACGACAGGAAGGATAAATGAGCAGTTCTTC. Using reference TRBV2 and TRBJ2-1 for the parts outside the CDR3, the full variable domain is EPEVTQTPSHQVTQMGQEVILRCVPISNHLYFYWYRQILGQKVEFLVSFYNNEISEKSEIFDDQFSVERPDGSNFTLKIRSTKLEDSAMYFCASRTTGRINEQFFGPGTRLTVL.